Following are 29 T cell receptor beta chains from one sample sequenced in a study of regulatory T cells in long-lasting Graves disease. Documented time point: newly diagnosed GD, antithyroid drugs for less than 3 months. TCR sequences were obtained from RNA taken from PBMCs. In building TCR beta libraries, iRepertoire HTBI primers were used together with Arm-PCR of CDR3 regions. TCRdb ran MiXCR on the multiplex PCR reads and lists one entry per CDR3 protein. This sample carries about 620,000 distinct CDR3 sequences, around 17% of them seen once, and the ten largest clones take under 20%. These sequences were also reported in another study, on T cells in Graves' hyperthyroidism and ophthalmopathy.

The sequencing used peripheral blood mononuclear cells (PBMCs), collected at new diagnosis, from a patient treated with antithyroid drugs. Receptor source: a woman in her thirties with Graves disease.

This clonotype was found a few times. This rearrangement joins TRBV5-1 to TRBJ2-1; possibly TRBD2 for D (5 bases). The CDR3 has 14 residues. Germline V gene data show CDR1 as SGHRS and CDR2 as YFSETQ. The germline V and J ends were trimmed by 6 bases and 8 bases, with 18 bases remaining between them. The CDR3 DNA follows: TGCGCCAGCAAGGGTCGGGATGGGAGTTATGAGCAGTTCTTC. This translates into CASKGRDGSYEQFF.

This clonotype was found many times. This chain connects TRBV5-1 to TRBJ1-1; 10 nucleotides align to TRBD1. Germline V gives CDR1 SGHRS, CDR2 YFSETQ. V shed 0 bases, J shed 4 bases, and the junction held 12 bases outside the gene matches. CDR3 length equals 18 residues. CDR3 DNA: TGCGCCAGCAGCTTGGATGGCAGACAGGGGGCAGGTGGCACTGAAGCTTTCTTT. This codes for CASSLDGRQGAGGTEAFF.

This clonotype was picked up many times. V usage is TRBV2 and J usage is TRBJ2-7; D tentatively fits TRBD1 or TRBD2 (5 bases each). Germline V gives CDR1 SNHLY, CDR2 FYNNEI. V lost 10 bases and J lost 5, with 18 bases in between. The CDR3 is 13 amino acids. CDR3 loop: CATTGPGRDEQYF. In nucleotides, the CDR3 is TGTGCCACTACGGGACCCGGTCGCGACGAGCAGTACTTC.

This clonotype was observed a few times. The rearrangement links TRBV10-3 to TRBJ2-1; TRBD2 might be the D (5 bases). The CDR3 is 12 residues long. In germline, CDR1 is ENHRY, CDR2 SYGVKD. V shed 6 bases and J shed 3 bases, with 6 bases lying between them. The CDR3 coding sequence is TGTGCCATCAGCGGGGACTACAATGAGCAGTTCTTC. Translating it yields CAISGDYNEQFF.

The V and J genes are TRBV18 and TRBJ2-5; D unclear. The CDR3 runs to 14 residues. With 4 bases removed from V and 2 bases from J, the gap between germline ends came to 11 bases. Germline CDR1 is KGHSH and CDR2 is LQKENI. The CDR3: CASSLGIGQETQYF. The CDR3 coding sequence is TGTGCCAGCTCACTAGGAATCGGTCAAGAGACCCAGTACTTC.

In its sample, this clonotype was seen a few times. The chain combines TRBV6-2 or TRBV6-3 with TRBJ1-1, with no clear D. Germline V CDR1 and CDR2: MNHEY, SVGEGT. This CDR3 has 14 amino acids. Trimming cost V 0 bases and J 3 bases, with 8 bases left between them. The CDR3 nucleotides read TGTGCCAGCAGTTACTCGCTAGGGTACACTGAAGCTTTCTTT. Its protein is CASSYSLGYTEAFF.

This clonotype has a handful of counts. This may be a read error: a much more frequent sequence differs by one nucleotide. V gene TRBV28 combines with J gene TRBJ2-5; 10 bases align to TRBD1. Germline V CDR1 and CDR2: MDHEN, SYDVKM. CDR3 size: 15 residues. The CDR3 DNA reads TGTGCCAGCAGTTACATGACAGGGGGCGAAGAGACCCGGTACTTC. Amino acid sequence: CASSYMTGGEETRYF.

This clonotype has at least ten counts. The chain couples TRBV7-2 to TRBJ1-2, with D perhaps TRBD1 (6 bases). CDR3 length: 13 residues. Trimming removed 5 bases at V and 8 bases at J, with 15 bases between. CDR1 and CDR2 (germline): SGHTA, FQGNSA. The CDR3 DNA reads TGTGCCAGCAGCCCCCTTGGGAGGGGGGGCTACACCTTC. Translating it yields CASSPLGRGGYTF.

This clonotype has ten or more counts. This sequence joins TRBV12-3 or TRBV12-4 and TRBJ2-1; 9 bases fit TRBD1. Trimming cost V 6 bases and J 9 bases; bases outside gene matches: 6. This CDR3 has 13 residues. CDR3 amino acids: CASRGTGFGEQFF. The DNA of the CDR3 is TGTGCCAGCAGGGGGACAGGGTTTGGTGAGCAGTTCTTC.

The chain employs TRBV7-9 and TRBJ2-2, with D tentatively TRBD1 or TRBD2 (5 bases each). The CDR3 has 15 residues. The V end lost 3 bases, the J end lost 5 bases, and 13 bases lay between the germline ends. Germline lookup yields CDR1 SEHNR and CDR2 FQNEAQ (reference sequence). CDR3 bases: TGTGCCAGCAGCTTTTCCGGGGCCTGGACCGGGGAGCTGTTTTTT. Its protein is CASSFSGAWTGELFF. Supplemented by reference TRBV7-9 and TRBJ2-2, the full variable domain reads DTGVSQNPRHKITKRGQNVTFRCDPISEHNRLYWYRQTLGQGPEFLTYFQNEAQLEKSRLLSDRFSAERPKGSFSTLEIQRTEQGDSAMYLCASSFSGAWTGELFFGEGSRLTVL.

This clonotype was seen only once. This chain uses TRBV6-1 with TRBJ2-7, with D unresolved. The CDR3 totals 13 residues. Germline V gene sequence: CDR1 MNHNS, CDR2 SASEGT. V was pared by 6 bases and J by 4 bases, with 13 bases between. Here the CDR3 DNA reads TGTGCCAGCAGCCAGCGTTTGCGGTACGAGCAGTACTTC. As protein: CASSQRLRYEQYF.

This clonotype was seen more than once but under ten times. V usage is TRBV2 and J usage is TRBJ1-2; weak D call: TRBD1 (6 bases). Trimming left V 6 bases short and J 6 bases short, with 14 bases between. Germline loops: CDR1 SNHLY, CDR2 FYNNEI. The CDR3 covers 13 residues. The CDR3 loop is CASRAAGEDGYTF. Here the CDR3 DNA reads TGTGCCAGCAGGGCGGCAGGGGAGGATGGCTACACCTTC.

This clonotype was picked up many times. The chain uses TRBV28 and TRBJ2-1, with a tentative D call TRBD1 (6 bases). V shed 3 bases and J shed 3 bases, with 15 bases lying between them. The CDR3 is 16 residues long. Germline V gene data show CDR1 as MDHEN and CDR2 as SYDVKM. The CDR3 loop is CASSFSSRGRYNEQFF. The CDR3 nucleotides are TGTGCCAGCAGTTTCTCCTCCAGGGGACGCTACAATGAGCAGTTCTTC.

The V call is TRBV7-9, the J call TRBJ2-1, with D perhaps matching TRBD1 (6 bases). V lost 3 bases to trimming and J lost 0 bases, with 12 bases between them. CDR3 length: 16 amino acids. Germline V gene sequence: CDR1 SEHNR, CDR2 FQNEAQ (reference sequence). CDR3 region: CASSLNSQGSYNEQFF. CDR3 DNA sequence: TGTGCCAGCAGCTTGAATTCACAGGGCTCCTACAATGAGCAGTTCTTC.

This clonotype was seen more than once but under ten times. This chain joins TRBV6-1 and TRBJ1-2; D unresolved. CDR1 and CDR2 from the germline V gene are MNHNS and SASEGT. The CDR3 runs 14 residues. Trimming took 11 bases from V and 8 from J, leaving 24 bases between them. This CDR3 is CAHTTGSHRLGYTF. The CDR3 DNA reads as TGTGCCCACACCACGGGGTCTCACCGACTGGGCTACACCTTC.

This clonotype was recorded a few times. The V and J genes are TRBV30 and TRBJ2-1, with 11 bases aligning to TRBD2. The CDR3 loop spans 19 amino acids. Germline V gene lookup returns CDR1 GTSNPN and CDR2 SVGIG (reference sequence). V shed 2 bases, J shed 4 bases, and the junction held 16 bases outside the gene matches. The CDR3 loop is CAWSPPRTSGQYKYNEQFF. For the CDR3, the DNA is TGTGCCTGGAGTCCCCCGCGGACTAGCGGGCAATACAAATACAATGAGCAGTTCTTC.

In this sample, this clonotype turned up a few times. The chain links TRBV7-9 to TRBJ1-2; no reliable D call. Deletions cut 6 bases from V and 8 bases from J, with 13 bases between. The length of the CDR3 is 12 residues. Germline V gene lookup returns CDR1 SEHNR and CDR2 FQNEAQ (reference sequence). The CDR3 DNA reads as TGTGCCAGCAGGCCCCCGCTATCCGGCTACACCTTC. It yields the protein CASRPPLSGYTF.

The V and J genes are TRBV30 and TRBJ2-3, with D perhaps TRBD2 (6 bases). The CDR3 loop spans 14 amino acids. The V end lost 1 base, the J end lost 9 bases, and 17 bases lay between the germline ends. Germline V gene data show CDR1 as GTSNPN and CDR2 as SVGIG (reference sequence). The DNA of the CDR3 is TGTGCCTGGAGTGCGACTCTAGCGAGTCCCACGCAGTATTTT. Translating it yields CAWSATLASPTQYF.

The chain carries TRBV20-1 and TRBJ1-5; TRBD1 is a possible D gene (5 bases). Germline V gene lookup returns CDR1 DFQATT and CDR2 SNEGSKA (reference sequence). This CDR3 is 15 amino acids long. V gave up 2 bases and J gave up 0 bases, with 11 bases separating them. The CDR3 DNA reads TGCAGTGCTAGAAGGACACAATATAGCAATCAGCCCCAGCATTTT. This sequence encodes CSARRTQYSNQPQHF.

This clonotype appeared many times. The chain uses TRBV2 and TRBJ2-7; tentative D call: TRBD1 (5 bases). The germline gives CDR1 SNHLY, CDR2 FYNNEI. CDR3 length: 14 residues. Between the trimmed V and J ends, which lost 1 base and 7 bases, there was a span of 14 bases. CDR3 sequence reads: CASSEGQPPSEQYF. The CDR3 DNA sequence: TGTGCCAGCAGTGAAGGACAGCCTCCCAGTGAGCAGTACTTC.

The chain links TRBV9 to TRBJ1-2; no firm D call. Germline CDR1 SGDLS, CDR2 YYNGEE. The CDR3 extends over 14 amino acids. V was cut by 3 bases and J by 6 bases, with 15 bases left in between. The CDR3 spells CASSARGRIDGYTF. CDR3 nucleotides: TGTGCCAGCAGCGCTAGAGGAAGGATAGATGGCTACACCTTC.

This clonotype was found many times. This chain joins TRBV6-5 and TRBJ2-7; D gene uncertain. The CDR3 runs 15 residues. Germline V lookup: CDR1 MNHEY, CDR2 SVGAGI. V was cut by 2 bases and J by 0 bases, with 11 bases left in between. The CDR3 DNA sequence: TGTGCCAGCAGTTACAGTGGCGGCAGCTCCTACGAGCAGTACTTC. It yields the protein CASSYSGGSSYEQYF.

Ten or more counts support this clonotype. V gene TRBV7-9 combines with J gene TRBJ2-7, with 9 bases that match TRBD2. Germline CDR1 SEHNR, CDR2 FQNEAQ (reference sequence). This CDR3 is 18 amino acids long. The V segment lost 5 bases and the J segment 2 bases; nucleotides outside the gene matches: 16. The CDR3 DNA follows: TGTGCCAGCAGCCCCCTGGGGGAGCGGGAGGCTGAAACCTACGAGCAGTACTTC. It encodes CASSPLGEREAETYEQYF.

This clonotype was picked up many times. CDR3 bases: TGTGCCATCAGTAAAAGGACAGGGGGCGACGACGAGCAGTACTTC. The encoded protein is CAISKRTGGDDEQYF. This chain connects TRBV10-3 to TRBJ2-7; TRBD1 agrees at 11 bases. V shed 5 bases, J shed 5 bases, and the junction held 8 bases outside the gene matches. Looked up from germline, CDR1 is ENHRY and CDR2 is SYGVKD. This CDR3 comprises 15 residues.

The rearrangement uses TRBV7-9 and TRBJ2-1; 12 bases agree with TRBD2. Germline V gene sequence: CDR1 SEHNR, CDR2 FQNEAQ (reference sequence). V trimming: 3 bases; J trimming: 5 bases; junction bases outside the gene matches: 8. The CDR3 is made up of 17 amino acids. The CDR3 spells CASSLTSGRITHNEQFF. The CDR3 region has the DNA TGTGCCAGCAGCTTGACTAGCGGGAGAATTACCCACAATGAGCAGTTCTTC.

This clonotype appeared a few times. The chain employs TRBV20-1 and TRBJ2-7; D remains ambiguous. CDR3 length: 14 residues. The germline V and J ends were trimmed by 5 bases and 2 bases, with 16 bases remaining between them. The germline CDR1 and CDR2 sequences are DFQATT and SNEGSKA (reference sequence). CDR3 sequence reads: CSAYLNRETYEQYF. CDR3 in DNA: TGCAGTGCTTACCTGAATCGCGAAACCTACGAGCAGTACTTC.

The chain is built from TRBV24-1 and TRBJ1-5; possibly TRBD1 for D (5 bases). Germline-derived CDR1 and CDR2 are KGHDR and SFDVKD. Trimming cost V 3 bases and J 1 base, with 9 bases left between them. The CDR3 is 15 amino acids. The CDR3 spells CATSDGGVSNQPQHF. The CDR3 DNA reads TGTGCCACCAGTGATGGGGGAGTCAGCAATCAGCCCCAGCATTTT.

This clonotype was recorded many times. The rearrangement links TRBV7-8 to TRBJ2-7; possibly TRBD2 for D (6 bases). Trimming shortened V by 1 base and J by 2 bases, and 12 bases separated the two germline ends. The germline gives CDR1 SGHVS, CDR2 FQNEAQ. This CDR3 is built from 15 residues. This chain's CDR3 is CASSLVGAGPYEQYF. CDR3 DNA: TGTGCCAGCAGCTTAGTCGGGGCGGGACCCTACGAGCAGTACTTC.

With respect to this clonotype: A much larger clonotype is one base distant, so this may be a read error. The genes are TRBV2 and TRBJ1-5, with 7 positions matching TRBD1. The V and J ends lost 3 bases and 7 bases, in that order; junction bases with no gene match: 12. The CDR3 is 16 amino acids. The germline V gene has CDR1 SNHLY and CDR2 FYNNEI. The CDR3 reads CASSDTTGSGMQPQHF. The CDR3 DNA follows: TGTGCCAGCAGTGATACGACAGGGTCAGGGATGCAGCCCCAGCATTTT. Drawing the rest from reference TRBV2 and TRBJ1-5, the complete variable domain is EPEVTQTPSHQVTQMGQEVILRCVPISNHLYFYWYRQILGQKVEFLVSFYNNEISEKSEIFDDQFSVERPDGSNFTLKIRSTKLEDSAMYFCASSDTTGSGMQPQHFGDGTRLSIL.